This T cell receptor beta chain was identified in a study of shared clonotypes between healthy human individuals. With regard to this clone: This sample includes further DNA sequences coding for the same CDR3.

The CDR3 contains 14 residues. Germline CDR1 and CDR2: LGHNA and YNFKEQ. Germline trimming cut 3 bases from V and 4 bases from J; bases unmatched to any gene: 4. The naive CD8 population came from CD45RO-negative cells selected for CCR7, without terminally differentiated effector memory CD45RA+ cells. Produced via immunoSEQ multiplex PCR; TCRdb's table is partial and in-frame only. The sample holds some 2.1 million clones, around 93% seen once. The J gene is TRBJ2-7, the V gene TRBV4-2; TRBD2 matches at 9 bases. The source material was naive CD8+ T cells from PBMCs. This clonotype originated in a man aged 18-30 years in good health. Some clones in this sample may be carry-over from other donors' samples. The CDR3 protein is CASSQTSGVYEQYF. The CDR3 nucleotides are TGTGCCAGCAGCCAGACTAGCGGTGTTTACGAGCAGTACTTC.